This entry lists 20 T cell receptor beta chains sequenced from one sample in a study of read filtering for tumor transcriptome and immune sequencing. The library was built from about 400 ng RNA with molecular barcoded adaptors for alpha/delta and beta/gamma chains. TCRdb re-derived calls from the reads in MiXCR, one entry per CDR3 protein. The table lists more than 100,000 distinct CDR3 sequences, 10% to 15% of them singletons. The sequenced material came from a population of CD138-negative cells sorted from bone marrow. The receptors were gathered from a donor aged 40 or older with multiple myeloma.

This clonotype was observed at least ten times. The chain has TRBV6-2 or TRBV6-3 and TRBJ1-5; D remains ambiguous. The CDR3 totals 13 residues. Germline CDR1 and CDR2: MNHEY and SVGEGT. V was pared by 5 bases and J by 5 bases, with 10 bases between. The CDR3: CASSDRVDQPQHF. As DNA, the CDR3 is TGTGCCAGCAGTGATAGGGTGGATCAGCCCCAGCATTTT.

In regard to this clonotype: At one end the junction does not follow the germline gene, possibly because of a read error. This chain links TRBV20-1 with TRBJ1-3; D is unresolved. The CDR3 is 15 amino acids. CDR1 DFQATT and CDR2 SNEGSKA come from the germline V gene (reference sequence). CDR3 amino acids: CSARSTVFPGNTICF. CDR3 in DNA: TGCAGTGCTAGATCAACAGTCTTCCCTGGGAACACCATATGTTTT.

The gene calls are TRBV10-3 and TRBJ1-5; 8 bases are shared with TRBD1. The CDR3 runs 12 residues. After removal of 8 bases from V and 6 bases from J, the junction contained 3 bases not matched to a gene. In germline, CDR1 is ENHRY, CDR2 SYGVKD. CDR3 loop: CAIQGAGQPQHF. In nucleotides, the CDR3 is TGTGCCATCCAGGGGGCCGGTCAGCCCCAGCATTTT.

Notes on this clonotype: Given a much more abundant clone one base away, this may be a read error. The chain couples TRBV28 to TRBJ2-7, with D uncertain. Per the germline V gene, CDR1 is MDHEN and CDR2 is SYDVKM. The CDR3 totals 14 residues. Written as DNA, the CDR3 is TGTGCCAGCTGTTTATCCTCCATTGCCTACGAGCAGTACTTC. This codes for CASCLSSIAYEQYF.

This clonotype has ten or more counts. The J gene is TRBJ2-2, the V gene TRBV3-1, with no clear D. The CDR3 is made up of 15 amino acids. V dropped 7 bases and J dropped 0 bases, with 12 bases sitting between them. Germline lookup yields CDR1 LGHDT and CDR2 YNNKEL (reference sequence). The CDR3 nucleotides read TGTGCCAGCAACAAATGGCCCTCGAACACCGGGGAGCTGTTTTTT. It translates to CASNKWPSNTGELFF.

V and J are TRBV9 and TRBJ2-3; D tentatively fits TRBD1 or TRBD2 (6 bases each). Trimming took 0 bases from V and 6 from J, leaving 17 bases between them. The CDR3 contains 16 residues. Per germline, CDR1 SGDLS and CDR2 YYNGEE. This CDR3 reads CASSVEPGGLADTQYF. For the CDR3, the DNA is TGTGCCAGCAGCGTAGAGCCCGGGGGCCTGGCGGATACGCAGTATTTT.

This clonotype was counted many times. V usage is TRBV5-1 and J usage is TRBJ1-1; D gene unclear. Deletions cut 6 bases from V and 1 base from J, with 13 bases between. Germline V lookup: CDR1 SGHRS, CDR2 YFSETQ. The CDR3 is made up of 14 amino acids. CDR3 region: CASTESGQNTEAFF. The DNA of the CDR3 is TGCGCCAGCACCGAATCCGGGCAGAACACTGAAGCTTTCTTT.

This clonotype was detected many times. The chain recombines TRBV28 with TRBJ2-7, with D unclear. The CDR3 contains 14 residues. CDR1 and CDR2 from the germline V gene are MDHEN and SYDVKM. Deletions cut 8 bases from V and 0 bases from J, with 14 bases between. CDR3 sequence reads: CASGYKPNSYEQYF. As DNA, the CDR3 is TGTGCCAGCGGCTACAAACCCAACTCCTACGAGCAGTACTTC. Using reference TRBV28 and TRBJ2-7 for the parts outside the CDR3, the full variable domain is DVKVTQSSRYLVKRTGEKVFLECVQDMDHENMFWYRQDPGLGLRLIYFSYDVKMKEKGDIPEGYSVSREKKERFSLILESASTNQTSMYLCASGYKPNSYEQYFGPGTRLTVT.

This clonotype was counted at least ten times. The chain carries TRBV20-1 and TRBJ2-1; 7 nucleotides line up with TRBD2. This CDR3 contains 15 residues. After removal of 1 base from V and 0 bases from J, the junction contained 3 bases not matched to a gene. CDR1 and CDR2 (germline): DFQATT, SNEGSKA (reference sequence). The CDR3 nucleotides read TGCAGTGCTAGAGGCGGGGGAAGCTCCTACAATGAGCAGTTCTTC. Protein product: CSARGGGSSYNEQFF.

The chain carries TRBV7-2 and TRBJ1-5, with 7 bases aligning to TRBD1. This CDR3 region has 12 residues. The germline V gene encodes CDR1 SGHTA and CDR2 FQGNSA. Germline trimming cut 6 bases from V and 9 bases from J; bases unmatched to any gene: 5. CDR3 protein: CASRSPGGPQHF. The CDR3 DNA reads as TGTGCCAGCAGATCGCCAGGGGGGCCCCAGCATTTT.

Turning to this clonotype: Because the CDR3 is missing its conserved closing phenylalanine or tryptophan, this is likely a read error. This chain links TRBV6-2 or TRBV6-3 with TRBJ1-1, with unresolved D. The CDR3 runs 13 residues. Germline V gives CDR1 MNHEY, CDR2 SVGEGT. In DNA, the CDR3 is TGTGCCAGAAGTTACTGCGGGAACACTGAAGCTTTCTGT. This sequence encodes CARSYCGNTEAFC.

This clonotype was recorded at least ten times. Written as DNA, the CDR3 is TGTGCCTGGAGGGGCCAGGGTCTAACGAGCCAGCCCCAGCATTTT. Its translation: CAWRGQGLTSQPQHF. The rearrangement links TRBV30 to TRBJ1-5; TRBD1 might be the D (5 bases). CDR1 is GTSNPN and CDR2 is SVGIG in the germline V gene (reference sequence). This CDR3 region has 15 residues. V lost 3 bases and J lost 7, with 19 bases in between.

This clonotype was observed many times. CDR3 sequence (DNA): TGTGCCACCAGCAGCGGGGGACTAGCGGGAAGGGAGCAGTTCTTC. The encoded protein is CATSSGGLAGREQFF. The chain links TRBV15 to TRBJ2-1; TRBD2 matches at 13 bases. The germline gives CDR1 LNHNV, CDR2 YYDKDF (reference sequence). The V gene end was trimmed by 3 bases and the J gene end by 10 bases; junction bases not matched to a gene: 6. The CDR3 extends over 15 amino acids.

This clonotype was observed many times. This chain links TRBV9 with TRBJ2-3; possibly TRBD1 for D (5 bases). The CDR3 runs 14 residues. Germline values: CDR1 SGDLS, CDR2 YYNGEE. V lost 0 bases, J lost 4 bases, and 9 bases lay in between. CDR3 coding DNA: TGTGCCAGCAGCGTAGGGGGCTCCTCAGATACGCAGTATTTT. Encoded protein: CASSVGGSSDTQYF.

There are many counts of this clonotype. The V gene is TRBV5-1, the J gene TRBJ2-5; TRBD2 matches at 7 bases. This CDR3 is built from 14 residues. CDR1 is SGHRS and CDR2 is YFSETQ in the germline V gene. The V and J ends lost 2 bases and 5 bases, in that order; junction bases with no gene match: 6. The CDR3 sequence is CASSFRGEGETQYF. Written as DNA, the CDR3 is TGCGCCAGCAGCTTTCGAGGGGAGGGGGAGACCCAGTACTTC.

V usage is TRBV6-4 and J usage is TRBJ2-1, with D possibly being TRBD2 (6 bases). Trimming removed 6 bases at V and 0 bases at J, with 12 bases between. Germline V lookup: CDR1 MRHNA, CDR2 SNTAGT. The CDR3 length is 15 residues. CDR3 in DNA: TGTGCCAGCAGCCGGGAGAGCAGCTCCTACAATGAGCAGTTCTTC. This codes for CASSRESSSYNEQFF.

This clonotype appeared many times. The genes are TRBV15 and TRBJ1-3; D is unresolved. CDR1 is LNHNV, CDR2 YYDKDF, per germline (reference sequence). CDR3 length: 16 amino acids. The V and J ends lost 5 bases and 0 bases respectively, with 14 bases between them. As DNA, the CDR3 is TGTGCCACCAGCCTAGGAGGGAGATTCTCTGGAAACACCATATATTTT. Amino acid sequence: CATSLGGRFSGNTIYF.

In its sample, this clonotype was seen many times. The chain uses TRBV29-1 and TRBJ2-1; TRBD1 aligns across 10 bases. Germline V CDR1 and CDR2: SQVTM, ANQGSEA. CDR3 length: 14 amino acids. Trimming at V came to 3 bases and at J to 7 bases, leaving 6 bases not matched to a gene. CDR3 bases: TGCAGCGTTGAGAGACAGGGGGCGGGGAATGAGCAGTTCTTC. Amino acid sequence: CSVERQGAGNEQFF.

This clonotype was observed many times. This chain joins TRBV6-5 and TRBJ1-4, with D possibly matching TRBD1 (5 bases). V was trimmed by 6 bases and J by 8 bases, leaving 16 bases between them. Germline lookup yields CDR1 MNHEY and CDR2 SVGAGI. This CDR3 spans 14 amino acids. The CDR3 DNA follows: TGTGCCAGCAGCCGCGGGACCCAGCAAGAAAAACTGTTTTTT. This translates into CASSRGTQQEKLFF.

At least ten counts were recorded for this clonotype. The chain uses TRBV5-1 and TRBJ2-1; D is undetermined. V dropped 5 bases and J dropped 6 bases, with 12 bases sitting between them. The CDR3 consists of 13 residues. Germline V gene data show CDR1 as SGHRS and CDR2 as YFSETQ. The DNA of the CDR3 is TGCGCCAGCAGGTACGACGCGATCAATGAGCAGTTCTTC. Encoded protein: CASRYDAINEQFF.